The clone carrying this TCR beta chain was detected ten times or more. Its antigen is not known. Trimming took 5 bases from V and 4 from J, leaving 11 bases between them. There are 12 residues in the CDR3. Germline V CDR1 and CDR2: DFQATT, SNEGSKA (reference sequence). This record belongs to a study of breast tumors, draining lymph nodes, adjacent tissues. MiXCR, applied by TCRdb to the multiplex PCR reads, yields one record per CDR3 protein. The sample has roughly 260,000 distinct CDR3 sequences, 30% seen once; the top ten hold under 1.2%. The study, taken as a whole, reports: The data were judged consistent with most tumor T cells coming from lymph node and expanding in tumor. Tumor T cell lymph node origin was a supported hypothesis, not proven.

Axillary draining lymph nodes of breast cancer patients supplied the node samples. The genes are TRBV20-1 and TRBJ1-2; D unresolved. Sequenced: axillary lymph node tissue. The sequence was collected from a female donor with breast cancer. Some clones in this sample may be carry-over from other donors' samples. The CDR3 DNA is TGCAGTGCTCTGAAGTTTCCCTATGGCTACACCTTC. This encodes CSALKFPYGYTF.